This T cell receptor beta chain came from a study of T-cell reconstitution after alpha-beta-depleted transplantation in children. The CDR3 is 14 residues long. Germline values: CDR1 SGHRS, CDR2 YFSETQ. V gave up 7 bases and J gave up 2 bases; unmatched junction bases: 8. As it was prepared, the TCRbeta library received unique molecular identifiers. TCRdb re-analysed the PCR reads in MiXCR, keeping a single row per CDR3 protein. Of over 150,000 distinct CDR3 sequences in the sample, more than 12% were seen once. This clonotype was seen ten or more times. This TCR came from a human donor who donated a stem cell graft to a child with acute lymphoblastic leukemia. The chain is built from TRBV5-1 and TRBJ2-7; 8 bases are shared with TRBD1. The specimen comprised PBMCs from the stem cell graft donor, sampled from the stem cell graft. DNA for the CDR3: TGCGCCAGCTCAAAGGGGACAGGACCCTACGAGCAGTACTTC. Translation gives CASSKGTGPYEQYF.